These T cell receptor beta chains were read from a single sample in a study of cytomegalovirus exposure and HLA in healthy donors. Method: immunoSEQ multiplex PCR; TCRdb's copy keeps in-frame clones and lacks some. This sample has 150,000 to 250,000 clones; 70% to 85% occur once, and the top ten carry 0.098%. Material for sequencing was PBMCs. Every receptor here comes from a boy between 2 and 10 years old in good health and CMV-seronegative. Both conserved end residues are part of each CDR3. The D gene is left open where the match is weak. Only some rows state a clone size, as once, few, many or a class for expanded clones.

.,.,TRBV7-9,TRBJ2-5,TGTGCCAGCAGCTGGCCTCGGGTTGGGGAGACCCAGTACTTC,CASSWPRVGETQYF
TRBD1,.,TRBV6-1,TRBJ1-4,TGTGCCAGCAGTGACACTACAGGGGGCAATGAAAAACTGTTTTTT,CASSDTTGGNEKLFF
.,.,TRBV7-3,TRBJ2-7,TGTGCCAGCAGCTCCGGGGTAGGGTCCGAGCAGTACTTC,CASSSGVGSEQYF
.,once,TRBV27,TRBJ1-6,TGTGCCAGCAGTTTCGGCGGGAGTTCACCCCTCCACTTT,CASSFGGSSPLHF
TRBD1,.,TRBV5-4,TRBJ2-1,TGTGCCAGCAGCTCACTCGGGACAGGGGCCAATGAGCAGTTCTTC,CASSSLGTGANEQFF
.,.,TRBV21-1,TRBJ2-2,TGTGCCAGCAGCAACTTTGAGGGTTTAGGACAGGACAGCGCCGGGGAGCTGTTTTTT,CASSNFEGLGQDSAGELFF
.,few,TRBV6-6,TRBJ2-4,TGTGCCAGCAGTTACTCCCCAGGGGCCCTGAGGGACATTCAGTACTTC,CASSYSPGALRDIQYF
.,.,TRBV7-6,TRBJ1-2,TGTGCCAGCAGCCTATCCAACGGGCAGGGGCACAACTATGGCTACACCTTC,CASSLSNGQGHNYGYTF
.,.,TRBV5-6,TRBJ1-1,TGTGCCAGCAGCTTCACGAGGAACACTGAAGCTTTCTTT,CASSFTRNTEAFF
TRBD2,.,TRBV7-2,TRBJ2-7,TGTGCCAGCAGCTGGACTAGCGGGGGCTACGAGCAGTACTTC,CASSWTSGGYEQYF
TRBD2,.,TRBV4-1,TRBJ2-3,TGCGCCAGCAGCCAAGGTAGCGGGGGATTCTATACGCAGTATTTT,CASSQGSGGFYTQYF
TRBD2,.,TRBV4-1,TRBJ2-3,TGCGCCAGCAGCCGACTTTTCCGGACTAGCGGGGGGACAGATACGCAGTATTTT,CASSRLFRTSGGTDTQYF
TRBD1,once,TRBV11-2,TRBJ1-6,TGTGCCAGCAGCGCAAAGATACAGGGGCGAAGTTCACCCCTCCACTTT,CASSAKIQGRSSPLHF
.,once,TRBV4-2,TRBJ2-7,TGTGCCAGCAGCCAAGAGGGCGGGGCGGATTACTACGAGCAGTACTTC,CASSQEGGADYYEQYF
.,once,TRBV9,TRBJ2-3,TGTGCCAGCAGCCTCACGACTCAAACAGATACGCAGTATTTT,CASSLTTQTDTQYF
TRBD2,once,TRBV7-2,TRBJ2-3,TGTGCCAGCAGCTTAATACCCTCTAGCGGAAATACGCAGTATTTT,CASSLIPSSGNTQYF
.,.,TRBV13,TRBJ2-2,TGTGCCAGCAGCTTCAGGGTGAACACCGGGGAGCTGTTTTTT,CASSFRVNTGELFF
TRBD1,.,TRBV9,TRBJ1-6,TGTGCCAGCAGCTCCCGGACAGGTTCCTCCTATAATTCACCCCTCCACTTT,CASSSRTGSSYNSPLHF